A single sample gave rise to the 16 T cell receptor beta chains below, sequenced in a study of control samples from healthy donors and cancer patients. The method was immunoSEQ multiplex PCR; TCRdb's version includes in-frame clones alone and lacks a portion of them. Among 170,000 or so clones listed, around 91% were seen once. The sequencing input was blood. The receptor set was obtained from a woman aged 50 to 60 in good health.

The chain is built from TRBV28 and TRBJ1-2; TRBD1 matches at 9 bases. CDR1 and CDR2 (germline): MDHEN, SYDVKM. The CDR3 contains 17 residues. J lost 7 bases, V lost 1 base, and 13 bases had no gene match. The CDR3 DNA sequence: TGTGCCAGCAGTTTATTGGGGAGTCCGGGACAGGGACGTGGCTACACCTTC. Its translation: CASSLLGSPGQGRGYTF.

This chain links TRBV9 with TRBJ2-1; possible D gene TRBD2, 6 bases. V lost 4 bases to trimming and J lost 0 bases, with 14 bases between them. In germline, CDR1 is SGDLS, CDR2 YYNGEE. This CDR3 is 16 amino acids long. This CDR3 is CASSPGGGTSYNEQFF. CDR3 sequence (DNA): TGTGCCAGCAGCCCCGGAGGAGGGACCTCCTACAATGAGCAGTTCTTC.

A few counts support this clone. This chain connects TRBV4-3 to TRBJ1-2; D is possibly TRBD1 (5 bases). Trimming cost V 4 bases and J 2 bases, with 8 bases left between them. The CDR3 totals 13 residues. Looked up from germline, CDR1 is LGHNA and CDR2 is YSLEER. In DNA, the CDR3 is TGCGCCAGCAGCCGAGACAGAAACTATGGCTACACCTTC. Residues: CASSRDRNYGYTF.

The CDR3 DNA reads TGTGCCTGGAGTGGGCAGGTCTACAATGAGCAGTTCTTC. Amino acid sequence: CAWSGQVYNEQFF. The chain uses TRBV30 and TRBJ2-1; no firm D call. There are 13 residues in the CDR3. Deletions cut 1 base from V and 3 bases from J, with 7 bases between. Germline V gene sequence: CDR1 GTSNPN, CDR2 SVGIG (reference sequence). Complete variable domain (other parts from reference TRBV30 and TRBJ2-1): SQTIHQWPATLVQPVGSPLSLECTVEGTSNPNLYWYRQAAGRGLQLLFYSVGIGQISSEVPQNLSASRPQDRQFILSSKKLLLSDSGFYLCAWSGQVYNEQFFGPGTRLTVL.

The gene calls are TRBV27 and TRBJ1-4; D gene uncertain. This CDR3 is built from 15 residues. The V and J ends lost 2 bases and 4 bases respectively, with 11 bases between them. Germline V lookup: CDR1 MNHEY, CDR2 SMNVEV (reference sequence). This CDR3 reads CASSLATTLNEKLFF. The CDR3 DNA reads as TGTGCCAGCAGTTTAGCCACGACCCTTAATGAAAAACTGTTTTTT.

This clone was seen only once. This chain joins TRBV11-2 and TRBJ1-5; possible D gene TRBD1, 6 bases. Germline V gene data show CDR1 as SGHAT and CDR2 as FQNNGV. This CDR3 comprises 15 residues. V lost 5 bases, J lost 6 bases, and 17 bases lay in between. CDR3 in DNA: TGTGCCAGCAGCACCGGAAGGGGAGGGGGTCAGCCCCAGCATTTT. Amino acids: CASSTGRGGGQPQHF.

The count of this clone is one. The chain carries TRBV29-1 and TRBJ1-1; no clear D. Trimming shortened V by 4 bases and J by 0 bases, and 9 bases separated the two germline ends. This CDR3 comprises 13 residues. Per germline, CDR1 SQVTM and CDR2 ANQGSEA. CDR3 sequence (DNA): TGCAGCGTTGGAGGAGTCATGAACACTGAAGCTTTCTTT. Residues: CSVGGVMNTEAFF.

V gene TRBV6-5 combines with J gene TRBJ2-2; D gene uncertain. This CDR3 region has 14 residues. Germline CDR1 is MNHEY and CDR2 is SVGAGI. V was cut by 7 bases and J by 7 bases, with 16 bases left in between. The CDR3, as DNA: TGTGCCAGCACCAAAAAGCTAACGGGCGGGGAGCTGTTTTTT. Translated, it gives CASTKKLTGGELFF.

The gene calls are TRBV7-8 and TRBJ1-1, with a tentative D call TRBD1 (5 bases). CDR1 SGHVS and CDR2 FQNEAQ come from the germline V gene. The germline V and J ends were trimmed by 3 bases and 3 bases, with 14 bases remaining between them. This CDR3 contains 15 residues. The CDR3 nucleotides are TGTGCCAGCAGCTTTAAGTTGGGGGGGGACACTGAAGCTTTCTTT. It encodes CASSFKLGGDTEAFF.

The rearrangement uses TRBV25-1 and TRBJ2-2; 9 nucleotides align to TRBD2. The CDR3 covers 16 residues. Germline loops: CDR1 MGHDK, CDR2 SYGVNS. Trimming at V came to 2 bases and at J to 4 bases, leaving 5 bases not matched to a gene. The CDR3 coding sequence is TGTGCCAGCAGTGAAGTAGCGGGGGCCTCCACCGGGGAGCTGTTTTTT. Translation gives CASSEVAGASTGELFF. Together with reference TRBV25-1 and TRBJ2-2, the CDR3 gives the full variable domain: EADIYQTPRYLVIGTGKKITLECSQTMGHDKMYWYQQDPGMELHLIHYSYGVNSTEKGDLSSESTVSRIRTEHFPLTLESARPSHTSQYLCASSEVAGASTGELFFGEGSRLTVL.

This chain joins TRBV6-6 and TRBJ2-4, with no clear D. The CDR3 is made up of 14 amino acids. CDR1 and CDR2 from the germline V gene are MNHNY and SVGAGI (reference sequence). V lost 2 bases, J lost 7 bases, and 12 bases lay in between. The CDR3 region is CASSYHGRQNIQYF. The CDR3 DNA reads as TGTGCCAGCAGTTACCACGGCCGGCAGAACATTCAGTACTTC.

For the CDR3, the DNA is TGTGCCAGCAGTAAGGATTCTGATGAAAAACTGTTTTTT. Translating it yields CASSKDSDEKLFF. The chain uses TRBV5-4 and TRBJ1-4; D is ambiguous. The CDR3 sequence is 13 residues long. Trimming removed 5 bases at V and 6 bases at J, with 11 bases between. Germline CDR1 is SGHNT and CDR2 is YYREEE (reference sequence).

The chain combines TRBV9 with TRBJ2-3; TRBD2 agrees at 13 bases. Germline V gene lookup returns CDR1 SGDLS and CDR2 YYNGEE. The CDR3 has 18 amino acids. The V gene end was trimmed by 4 bases and the J gene end by 2 bases; junction bases not matched to a gene: 10. The CDR3 here is CASSSRTSGGPNTDTQYF. CDR3 DNA: TGTGCCAGCAGCTCGCGGACTAGCGGGGGCCCAAACACAGATACGCAGTATTTT.

The chain has TRBV7-2 and TRBJ2-7; TRBD1 might be the D (5 bases). The CDR3 has 12 residues. CDR1 is SGHTA and CDR2 is FQGNSA in the germline V gene. Between the trimmed V and J ends, which lost 5 bases and 4 bases, there was a span of 9 bases. CDR3 nucleotide sequence: TGTGCCAGCAGCAAGCAGGGTTACGAGCAGTACTTC. It yields the protein CASSKQGYEQYF. Together with reference TRBV7-2 and TRBJ2-7, the CDR3 gives the full variable domain: GAGVSQSPSNKVTEKGKDVELRCDPISGHTALYWYRQSLGQGLEFLIYFQGNSAPDKSGLPSDRFSAERTGGSVSTLTIQRTQQEDSAVYLCASSKQGYEQYFGPGTRLTVT.

The chain combines TRBV25-1 with TRBJ2-2; TRBD2 might be the D (5 bases). Trimming took 6 bases from V and 2 from J, leaving 7 bases between them. The CDR3 spans 13 residues. Germline CDR1 is MGHDK and CDR2 is SYGVNS. The CDR3 loop is CASRRENTGELFF. CDR3 bases: TGTGCCAGCAGGAGGGAAAACACCGGGGAGCTGTTTTTT. Combining the CDR3 with reference TRBV25-1 and TRBJ2-2 gives the whole variable domain EADIYQTPRYLVIGTGKKITLECSQTMGHDKMYWYQQDPGMELHLIHYSYGVNSTEKGDLSSESTVSRIRTEHFPLTLESARPSHTSQYLCASRRENTGELFFGEGSRLTVL.

The V gene is TRBV14, the J gene TRBJ2-3, with D hard to call. V lost 6 bases to trimming and J lost 0 bases, with 13 bases between them. CDR3 length: 15 amino acids. Germline V gene data show CDR1 as SGHDN and CDR2 as FVKESK. CDR3 amino acids: CASRSTRSSTDTQYF. CDR3 nucleotides: TGTGCCAGCAGGTCTACCAGATCTAGCACAGATACGCAGTATTTT.